This T cell receptor beta chain was identified in a study of blood T cell repertoires in COVID-19. The wider study: Samples came from the United States, Italy and Spain, spanning acute and convalescent COVID-19. PBMCs, B-cell-depleted T cells, or T cells provided the cDNA or gDNA that made up the material.

V was clipped by 0 bases and J by 2 bases, with 7 bases between them. Germline V CDR1 and CDR2: LGHNA, YSLEER. The length of the CDR3 is 14 residues. As processed by the authors: By means of reference gene primer amplification, nucleated cell counts were estimated. The repertoire was sequenced with immunoSEQ multiplex PCR; TCRdb's copy has only in-frame clones and lacks some. The V and J calls and the clone size are those of that table, but D and trimming were determined from the DNA. The data show some 200,000 clones, approximately 80% seen once. Patients of the Seattle cohort, enrolled during active infection, were followed longitudinally.

This rearrangement joins TRBV4-3 to TRBJ1-1, with D unresolved. Input material: peripheral blood. This TCR came from a man aged 55 to 70 with COVID-19, enrolled during active disease. CDR3: CASSQDPKNTEAFF. The CDR3 DNA follows: TGCGCCAGCAGCCAAGACCCCAAAAACACTGAAGCTTTCTTT.